The rows below give T cell receptor beta chains drawn from one sample of a study of blood T cells in healthy people across ages. MiXCR was run by TCRdb on the 5' RACE reads, yielding one entry per CDR3 protein. The data show 700,000 to 900,000 distinct CDR3 sequences, 53% seen once. What was sequenced was blood. These receptor sequences come from an elderly man in good health. Both conserved end residues are part of each CDR3. The D gene is left open where the match is weak. Not every row has a clone size; where given, it reads once, few, many or a size class.

j_call,d_call,clone_size,v_call,cdr3_nt,cdr3_aa
TRBJ2-2,NA,NA,TRBV29-1,TGCAGCGTTCTCCCGACAGACAGGCCGGCCGGGGAGCTGTTTTTT,CSVLPTDRPAGELFF
TRBJ1-1,NA,few,TRBV25-1,TGTGCCAGCAGTGACCAACAGGTAAAGAACACTGAAGCTTTCTTT,CASSDQQVKNTEAFF
TRBJ2-7,NA,NA,TRBV5-1,TGCGCCAGCAGCTTGGCTGAGCCGATCTACGAGCAGTACTTC,CASSLAEPIYEQYF
TRBJ2-4,TRBD2,NA,TRBV18,TGTGCCAGCTCACCTACGGTGGGGGGGGAGCAGTACTTC,CASSPTVGGEQYF
TRBJ1-2,NA,few,TRBV9,TGTGCCAGCAGCCCCACCGGGATTAACTATGGCTACACCTTC,CASSPTGINYGYTF
TRBJ2-3,NA,NA,TRBV4-1,TGCGCCAGCAGGTCCGGAGGGGGCACAGATACGCAGTATTTT,CASRSGGGTDTQYF
TRBJ2-3,TRBD1,NA,TRBV7-9,TGTGCCAGCAGCCCGACCGGGGACAGGGGGCTATCGCGATACGCGTATTTT,CASSPTGDRGLSRYAYF
TRBJ2-7,NA,NA,TRBV5-6,TGTGCCAGCAGCCGGAGACGTGTCTCCTACGAGCAGTACTTC,CASSRRRVSYEQYF
TRBJ2-5,NA,NA,TRBV4-2,TGTGCCAGCGGCCCGGCGGACTCCATGTACCAAGAGACCCAGTACTTC,CASGPADSMYQETQYF
TRBJ2-7,TRBD2,NA,TRBV11-2,TGTGCCAGCAGCTCCCCGACTAGCGGTGCCACCTACGAGCAGTACTTC,CASSSPTSGATYEQYF
TRBJ2-5,NA,few,TRBV12-3/TRBV12-4,TGTGCCAGCAGTTTACTAGGCTGGGAGACCCAGTACTTC,CASSLLGWETQYF
TRBJ2-5,NA,NA,TRBV6-2/TRBV6-3,TGTGCCAGCATTGACGGATCTCTAGGTAACAATGAGCAGTACTTC,CASIDGSLGNNEQYF
TRBJ2-7,NA,once,TRBV5-1,TGCGCCGGCAGCCATTCGACTAACCGACGCCCTCAAGAGCGAGACCGCTACGAGCAGTACTTC,CAGSHSTNRRPQERDRYEQYF
TRBJ1-4,TRBD1,few,TRBV20-1,TGCAGTGCTGCCGGGACAGGAATTGGAAAACTGTTTTTT,CSAAGTGIGKLFF
TRBJ2-1,NA,NA,TRBV6-1,TGTGCCAGCAGTGAAGCGTCGCAGGGTGTCAATGAGCAGTTCTTC,CASSEASQGVNEQFF
TRBJ1-1,NA,few,TRBV29-1,TGCAGCGTTCAACAGGGTATTGGCACTGAAGCTTTCTTT,CSVQQGIGTEAFF
TRBJ2-7,NA,NA,TRBV5-1,TGCGCCAGCAGCTTGGTATCGGGTGGAAGCACCTACGAGCAGTACTTC,CASSLVSGGSTYEQYF
TRBJ1-2,NA,NA,TRBV5-6,TGTGCCAGCAGCTTGGGGACGGAGGACTATGGCTACACCTTC,CASSLGTEDYGYTF
TRBJ2-6,NA,NA,TRBV6-5,TGTGCCAGCAGGAGGGCTCCTCGCTCTGGGGCCAACGTCCTGACTTTC,CASRRAPRSGANVLTF
TRBJ2-7,NA,NA,TRBV29-1,TGCAGCGTTCACCTTACGGAAGAGCAGTACTTC,CSVHLTEEQYF
TRBJ2-1,NA,once,TRBV24-1,TGTGCCACCAGTGGTACTGGTTCCTACAATGAGCAGTTCTTC,CATSGTGSYNEQFF
TRBJ2-3,TRBD2,few,TRBV7-9,TGTGCCAGCAGCTTAATCGGACTAGCGGGAAAAGATACGCAGTATTTT,CASSLIGLAGKDTQYF
TRBJ2-1,TRBD1,NA,TRBV27,TGTGCCAGCAGTTTGAGGGACAGGGTGAACAATGAGCAGTTCTTC,CASSLRDRVNNEQFF
TRBJ2-7,TRBD2,NA,TRBV9,TGTGCCAGCAGCACTGGGACTAGCGGGAGCTCCTACGAGCAGTACTTC,CASSTGTSGSSYEQYF
TRBJ2-7,TRBD2,NA,TRBV5-1,TGCGCCAGCAGCTTGGGGCGGGAGGGCCTAGTGTACGAGCAGTACTTC,CASSLGREGLVYEQYF
TRBJ2-1,NA,NA,TRBV7-3,TGTGCCAGCAGCTTAGCACAGCTTTACAATGAGCAGTTCTTC,CASSLAQLYNEQFF
TRBJ2-3,TRBD2,few,TRBV3-1,TGTGCCAGCAGCCTGGGAGCGGGAGGTACGCAGTATTTT,CASSLGAGGTQYF
TRBJ2-1,TRBD1,few,TRBV27,TGTGCCAGCAGTCGGGACAGAGAGCAGTTCTTC,CASSRDREQFF
TRBJ2-3,NA,few,TRBV20-1,TGCAGTGCTAGACCGACCGGGACCCCCTCCAGATACGCGTATTTT,CSARPTGTPSRYAYF
TRBJ2-6,NA,few,TRBV20-1,TGCAGCGGGGCTTCTGGGGCCAACGTCCTGACTTTC,CSGASGANVLTF
TRBJ2-7,TRBD1,few,TRBV7-6,TGTGCCAGCAGCCGAGGGACAGCGTACTACGAGCAGTACTTC,CASSRGTAYYEQYF
TRBJ2-5,NA,NA,TRBV5-1,TGCGCCAGCAGCTTCTCCCCCCGGCCGGAGACCCAGTACTTC,CASSFSPRPETQYF
TRBJ2-7,TRBD2,NA,TRBV4-2,TGTGCCAGCAGCCTCGCGGGACTAGCGGGAGAAAACGAGCAGTACTTC,CASSLAGLAGENEQYF
TRBJ2-7,NA,NA,TRBV20-1,TGCAGTGCTAGAGTTCTGATCCCCTACGAGCAGTACTTC,CSARVLIPYEQYF
TRBJ2-1,NA,NA,TRBV14,TGTGCCAGCAGCCAAGCCAGGCTTGGTGAGCAGTTCTTC,CASSQARLGEQFF
TRBJ1-2,NA,few,TRBV6-5,TGTGCCAGCAGTAGGGACCTGCCGACCTTCTATGGCTACACCTTC,CASSRDLPTFYGYTF
TRBJ2-1,NA,NA,TRBV6-2/TRBV6-3,TGTGCCAGCAGTGTCCCTACCGGCTACAATGAGCGGTTCTTC,CASSVPTGYNERFF
TRBJ1-5,TRBD1,NA,TRBV18,TGTGCCAGCTCACCGGGTGCAGGGGGAAATCAGCCCCAGCATTTT,CASSPGAGGNQPQHF
TRBJ1-1,NA,NA,TRBV28,TGTGCCAGCAGCACCGGAGCACTGAACACTGAAGCTTTCTTT,CASSTGALNTEAFF